The next 8 T cell receptor beta chains were all read from a single sample in a study of control samples from healthy donors and cancer patients. Clones were sequenced by immunoSEQ multiplex PCR, and TCRdb holds only the in-frame ones, with some missing. The sample carries some 100,000 clones, around 88% recorded once. Sequenced material: blood. Receptor source: a man aged 25-45 years in good health.

This rearrangement joins TRBV7-8 to TRBJ1-1; the D gene is possibly TRBD1 (5 bases). Trimming pared 5 bases from V and 4 bases from J, leaving 17 bases between. Germline V CDR1 and CDR2: SGHVS, FQNEAQ. CDR3 length: 15 residues. CDR3 sequence: CASSPQGLGGTEAFF. The CDR3 bases are TGTGCCAGCAGCCCACAAGGACTGGGGGGCACTGAAGCTTTCTTT.

CDR3 amino acids: CASRRESEQYF. In DNA form, the CDR3 reads TGTGCCAGCAGGCGAGAATCCGAGCAGTACTTC. The chain joins TRBV7-8 to TRBJ2-7; D unclear. V lost 6 bases to trimming and J lost 6 bases, with 9 bases between them. This CDR3 spans 11 amino acids. CDR1 and CDR2 from the germline V gene are SGHVS and FQNEAQ.

This clone has just a few counts. CDR3 residues: CASSNRRGNYGYTF. The DNA of the CDR3 is TGTGCCAGTAGTAATCGCCGGGGGAACTATGGCTACACCTTC. The chain is built from TRBV19 and TRBJ1-2, with D maybe TRBD1 (5 bases). Germline CDR1 LNHDA, CDR2 SQIVND (reference sequence). This CDR3 comprises 14 residues. V was cut by 4 bases and J by 2 bases, with 11 bases left in between.

J is TRBJ2-7 and V is TRBV7-2, with 7 bases lining up with TRBD1. CDR3 size: 12 residues. The ends lost 3 bases at V and 6 bases at J; junction bases unmatched: 2. CDR1 and CDR2 (germline): SGHTA, FQGNSA. The CDR3 region is CASSFDRAEQYF. Here the CDR3 DNA reads TGTGCCAGCAGCTTCGACAGGGCCGAGCAGTACTTC.

The V gene is TRBV6-4, the J gene TRBJ1-1; no firm D call. V lost 3 bases and J lost 0, with 5 bases in between. The length of the CDR3 is 13 residues. CDR1 and CDR2 (germline): MRHNA, SNTAGT. CDR3 DNA sequence: TGTGCCAGCAGTGAGGGGATGAACACTGAAGCTTTCTTT. Protein sequence: CASSEGMNTEAFF.

V gene TRBV7-2 combines with J gene TRBJ2-1, with 10 bases fitting TRBD1. The junction had 3 bases not matched to a gene; V was cut back by 3 bases and J by 4 bases. The length of the CDR3 is 15 residues. Per germline, CDR1 SGHTA and CDR2 FQGNSA. The CDR3 spells CASSLWDRGYNEQFF. The CDR3 bases are TGTGCCAGCAGCTTGTGGGACAGGGGATACAATGAGCAGTTCTTC. Drawing the rest from reference TRBV7-2 and TRBJ2-1, the complete variable domain is GAGVSQSPSNKVTEKGKDVELRCDPISGHTALYWYRQSLGQGLEFLIYFQGNSAPDKSGLPSDRFSAERTGGSVSTLTIQRTQQEDSAVYLCASSLWDRGYNEQFFGPGTRLTVL.

The chain employs TRBV10-3 and TRBJ1-4; a weak D match, TRBD1 (5 bases). The CDR3 spans 16 residues. V lost 0 bases and J lost 7, with 15 bases in between. The germline gives CDR1 ENHRY, CDR2 SYGVKD. Written as DNA, the CDR3 is TGTGCCATCAGTGAGTCGATGGGCAGGGAAGGTGAAAAACTGTTTTTT. It yields the protein CAISESMGREGEKLFF.

The chain recombines TRBV4-3 with TRBJ2-3, with a possible D match to TRBD2 (5 bases). Trimming left V 1 base short and J 0 bases short, with 11 bases between. CDR3 length equals 16 residues. Looked up from germline, CDR1 is LGHNA and CDR2 is YSLEER. The CDR3 loop is CASSQVAGLSTDTQYF. In DNA, the CDR3 is TGCGCCAGCAGCCAAGTCGCGGGCTTGAGCACAGATACGCAGTATTTT.